Listed below are T cell receptor beta chains from one sample, sequenced in a study of blood T cell repertoires in COVID-19. Sequencing was performed with immunoSEQ multiplex PCR; in TCRdb, only in-frame clones are kept and a portion is missing. The sample includes 250,000 to 350,000 clones, approximately 84% seen only once; the top ten take roughly 1.6%. The sequencing sample was made of peripheral blood. These receptors were collected from a human donor with COVID-19, enrolled during active disease. The donor label of this sample is uncertain. Each CDR3 is given without its conserved first and last residue. Each record gives: V gene, CDR3 length, CDR3 protein.

TRBV18,12,ASSWDREPYEQY
TRBV28,13,ASTQAGTGPRGYT
TRBV7-8,14,ASSPIAGGPGETQY
TRBV28,13,ASRRTGDLNTEAF
TRBV18,13,ASSPPVSNTDTQY
TRBV29-1,13,SVPPTSGTYNEQF
TRBV4-3,12,ASSQGGGPVEAF
TRBV6-2/TRBV6-3,12,ASSAGLPSYEQY
TRBV6-5,12,ASRGPGAADTQY
TRBV29-1,9,SAVVAYGYT
TRBV5-1,14,ASSLEPGALLYEQY
TRBV28,8,ATQQETQY
TRBV10-3,17,AISANLAGEGSSYNEQF
TRBV7-2,13,ASSLGGTADNEQF
TRBV11-2,13,ASSWAGQGYNEQF
TRBV5-1,14,ASSYTPDRGTDTQY
TRBV5-1,12,ASSLGGMNTEAF
TRBV11-3,12,ASSRSGRGETQY
TRBV19,14,ASSIVGRRVTDTQY
TRBV24-1,11,ATSGTDTGELF
TRBV2,12,ASSSGRSGSPLH
TRBV28,16,ASIHGTGREGLSDTQY
TRBV28,12,ASRDRGLFLMAF
TRBV19,14,ASSILDGGGGQPQH
TRBV15,11,ATSRQVQDTQY
TRBV27,12,ASSLRDGIYEQY
TRBV27,13,ASGDLAGGRYEQY
TRBV27,14,ASSLSWVAASYEQY
TRBV7-3,14,ASSPGYPSGRYEQY
TRBV6-5,13,ASSASVGTEILLH
TRBV6-2/TRBV6-3,13,ASSVLHRGNSPLH
TRBV5-6,16,ASSSPGLAGGTNYEQY
TRBV15,12,ATSSGGTNYEQY
TRBV15,15,ATSRDNNRVRSYEQY
TRBV7-6,13,ASSLSRFPSEKLF
TRBV11-3,11,ASSLTGDEKLF
TRBV3-1/TRBV3-2,14,ASSQVLTSYNSPLH
TRBV15,15,ATSRDFGQGIAYEQY
TRBV5-8,12,ASSLSGTGYGYT
TRBV6-2/TRBV6-3,12,ASSLRRENTEAF
TRBV7-9,12,ASSLGAPGYGYT
TRBV5-4,13,ASSDSGRGSYEQY
TRBV11-2,13,ASRARLADGDTQY
TRBV7-2,11,ATSGTSTHEQY
TRBV29-1,10,SVRDRGTEAF
TRBV6-5,13,ASSYIGGNTDTQY
TRBV11-2,13,ASSLAGGPLNEQF
TRBV29-1,12,SALRLLRDTEAF
TRBV5-4,15,ASSLVVGGFSTDTQY
TRBV30,13,AWSALASSGNTIY
TRBV27,13,ASSLTTGLRTEAF
TRBV29-1,12,SVAKGGRPYEQY